This TCR beta chain was found in a study of blood T cell repertoires in COVID-19 (TCRdb year 2020). Study-wide context: Collaborator samples came from the United States, Italy and Spain and covered acute and convalescent phases of COVID-19. The material from the prospective study consisted of cDNA or gDNA derived from T cells, B-cell-depleted T cells, or PBMCs. The dataset comprised deeply sampled blood TCRbeta repertoires from subjects exposed to, actively infected with, or recovered from COVID-19. The repertoires were made available in a free public database intended to serve as a resource for research on the immune response to SARS-CoV-2. The samples were drawn from the first 160 participants of the ongoing ImmuneRACE study and from 1,254 subjects provided by 6 global collaborators. Sample metadata almost always included a de-identified subject ID, COVID-19 status, age in years and sex. Where available, HLA class I and class II types were taken from metadata supplied by the sample provider and were not determined by assay-based typing.

The collaborating institutions used their own protocols to collect whole blood in K2EDTA tubes. For TCRbeta analysis, collaborator samples were shipped as frozen whole blood, as isolated PBMCs, or as DNA extracted from either sample type. Details on this clone: Its antigen is unknown. Within one base of it there is no much larger clone, and no base qualities were kept.

Points the paper makes about the study in general: Clinical and demographic metadata were provided uncurated, with the amount varying by source and participant.

The immunoSEQ Assay, a bias-controlled multiplex PCR, was used to amplify TCRbeta CDR3 regions from genomic DNA. The authors processed their data as follows. Nucleated cell counts per sample were estimated from amplification of reference gene primers within the assay. To quantify the absolute abundance of each unique TCRbeta CDR3 rearrangement, sequence reads were collapsed and filtered. For each sample, productive Simpson clonality was calculated as the square root of Simpson's diversity index over productive rearrangements. TCRdb holds this immuneACCESS table with in-frame rearrangements only. Some clones are missing; in checked studies, unresolved V genes explain under half, and the rest has no known cause. V, J and clone size reflect that table, while D and trimming were determined from the DNA. The sample yields approximately 270,000 clones; around 88% were counted once. The ten largest clones capture 1.2% to 1.5% of the sample.

Sequencing was performed on peripheral blood. The clonotype comes from a man of 80 years or more with acute or convalescent COVID-19.

The DNA sequence reads TGTGCCAGCAGCCGGGGAGGGAACACCGGGGAGCTGTTTTTT. Its protein reads: CASSRGGNTGELFF. The chain uses TRBV3-1 (or the pseudogene TRBV3-2) and TRBJ2-2, with TRBD2 perhaps the D gene, on 6 matching bases. CDR1 and CDR2, looked up from the germline V gene (reference sequence), are LGHDT and YNNKEL. Including the terminal cysteine and phenylalanine, the CDR3 comprises 14 residues. Here the CDR3 DNA is all that survives: 42 bases in frame from base 1. V gives up 4 bases and J gives up 1 base, and the segment between their germline ends measures 7 bases.